Detailed here is one T cell receptor (beta chain). This clonotype is classified as medium-sized (0.01 to 0.1%). Its antigen is currently not known. Base qualities are missing; no much larger clone stands one base away. Using SuperScript III with primers targeting the alpha and beta constant regions, 500 ng of RNA was reverse transcribed. Separate alpha and beta chain libraries were generated by chain-specific third strand synthesis with multiplexing indices. To avoid primer bias, the protocol used one single primer pair to amplify every rearrangement within a chain, and the protocol also attached molecular barcodes to each cDNA molecule. Purified cDNA was joined by T4 RNA Ligase 1 to a 5' RACE adapter carrying a random hexamer and the SP2 sequencing primer site. With slow temperature ramps used to favor optimal annealing, second strand synthesis was primed from the SP2 site with Phusion polymerase. The 12-nucleotide barcode on each molecule comprised two random hexamer sequences, both introduced before amplification and concatenated. P5 and P7 adapter elements plus a second index were added in a short first PCR, which was followed by a roughly 21-cycle amplification PCR with P5s and P7 primers. In total the libraries went through about 25 PCR cycles, after which the libraries were quantified on a Qubit, sized on a Bioanalyzer, and diluted to 3 to 4.5 nM. Sequencing of the normalized libraries was done on an Illumina MiSeq using 2 x 250 paired-end kits. MinElute columns were the means by which the reverse transcription reactions were cleaned up, and the reactions were eluted into roughly 9.4 ul Tris-Cl. Adapter ligations ran for around 20 hours at 16 degrees C and were afterwards cleaned with AMPure XP beads at a 1:1 ratio. The study's processing was this. A modified Decombinator that output V, J, insert and barcode information was used to process the demultiplexed FASTQ files. Any sequence that shared a barcode yet differed from the dominant sequence was discarded as an error, and the number of original cDNA molecules was estimated by counting barcodes clustered at Levenshtein distance 3. For downstream analyses, the R packages ineq, vegan, igraph and RCytoscape were used, along with IMGT nomenclature and CDR3 definitions. To avoid skew from clonal expansion, each TCR was counted once, and V gene usage was computed over distinct sequences. Similarity networks connected unique CDR3 amino acid sequences within a donor whenever two sequences differed by a single Levenshtein edit. In the repertoires, a search was made for a compiled set of published HIV-specific CDR3s (approximately 90 alpha, several hundred beta) and CMV-specific CDR3s (around 13 alpha, about 250 beta). Random subsampling to size-matched repertoires demonstrated that the decreased diversity in patients did not result from their lower sequence numbers. TCRdb ran its own pipeline on the public reads, namely fastp trimming at Q25 and MiXCR clone calling, and kept in-frame beta chains. Entries are consolidated by CDR3 protein sequence, retaining the most common genes and DNA. None of the V and J calls come from the authors' own analysis; TCRdb made them. The sample includes thousands of distinct CDR3 sequences, with about 9.7% observed a single time. The ten largest clonotypes hold around 20% of the sample.

After antiretroviral therapy began, follow-up blood was collected from HIV-infected patients roughly three months, about 14 weeks, later. Whole blood was used without cell fractionation, so the repertoire reflected all unsorted peripheral T cells. A roughly 2.5 ml sample of peripheral blood was drawn into Tempus tubes for RNA extraction. Patients were deemed ineligible for enrollment if they had febrile or AIDS-related illness, tumors, hepatitis B or C coinfection, immunomodulatory therapy, recent vaccination or treatment interruptions. Residual genomic DNA was removed with the TURBO-DNase kit and globin mRNA was depleted with GLOBINclear. V drops 2 bases and J drops 4 bases, leaving 5 bases in between. Per the germline V gene (reference sequence), MNHNY is the CDR1 and SVGAGI is the CDR2. The CDR3 covers 13 residues, taking in both the cysteine and the phenylalanine. This entry keeps only the CDR3 DNA: 39 bases, framed from base 1.

This record comes from a study of HIV-infected patients and healthy controls (dated by TCRdb to 2014 to 2015). Regarding the study in general: Although they stayed below normal ranges, CD4 counts in about 90% of the 16 patients rose modestly but significantly after three months of therapy. The study tested whether deep TCR repertoire sequencing of HIV patients' small blood samples could capture immune perturbation and reconstitution. Relative to controls, total CDR3 counts per chain did not differ significantly, and patients lacked overall T-cell lymphocytopenia. No consistent shift in CD8 counts was seen during early therapy, whereas a slight rise was seen in the CD4:CD8 ratio. After a further year of therapy, viral load was undetectable in all patients, having already become undetectable in about 70% of the 16 patients by the second bleed. The paper as a whole reports these results and caveats: Alpha-chain CDR3s from MAIT cells appeared at high frequency in healthy controls but were severely depleted in HIV+ repertoires. Most CMV-associated CDR3s became more frequent during therapy, although their change was not significant, whereas HIV-associated CDR3s showed a significant decrease in frequency. Compared with controls, HIV-infected patients showed significantly different mean usage of eight alpha and eight beta V genes. The use of whole blood limited sequencing depth and precluded separation of the dynamics of distinct T-cell subpopulations. Healthy control repertoires showed roughly threefold more distinct CDR3s and higher Shannon diversity than untreated HIV+ repertoires. Only sixteen HIV-infected individuals were processed, which the authors considered a major limit on how widely the findings apply. Both the Jaccard index and the count of highly shared sequences showed that healthy controls shared more CDR3s between individuals than HIV+ patients did. The observed differences in diversity were not explained by the slight differences in age and sex profiles between the study cohorts. HLA typing of donors was not performed in the study. Treated samples represented only around three months of therapy, a duration arguably insufficient for detecting immune reconstitution in view of low adult thymic output. Differing numbers of distinct sequences in patients and controls hindered comparison, and size-matching assigned excessive weight to rare events in the HIV-infected data. In the samples, alpha-beta chain pairing was left undetermined. Significantly higher mean Gini indices were seen in HIV-infected repertoires than in controls, possibly reflecting oligoclonality. In size-matched repertoire data, the apparent post-therapy recovery of the Gini index in HIV-infected patients was not replicated.

The source is an adult with HIV infection. The material was blood, obtained during antiretroviral therapy. The sequence links TRBV6-6 to TRBJ1-4, with no confident D gene call. The nucleotide sequence reads as follows: TGTGCCAGCAGTTACCAGTATAATGAAAAACTGTTTTTT. Its product reads: CASSYQYNEKLFF.